This T cell receptor beta chain stems from a study of T-cell reconstitution after alpha-beta-depleted transplantation in children (dated by TCRdb to about 2016). In terms of the full investigation: Using TCR repertoire profiling, the study quantitatively followed how T-cell immune reconstitution unfolded in children after TCRalphabeta/CD19-depleted allogeneic hematopoietic cell transplantation.

As for this clonotype: No cognate antigen has been identified for it. There are no base qualities to consult, and no much larger clone falls within one base.

V sheds 6 bases and J sheds 10 bases, leaving 13 bases between their ends. The CDR3 has 13 amino acids, counting the end cysteine and phenylalanine. The kept DNA is CDR3 alone, 39 bases in frame from the first base. Libraries came from PCR. The sequencing machine was an Illumina HiSeq 2500. TCR library preparation used molecular barcoding, with unique molecular identifiers applied to normalize quantification of the TCRbeta repertoire. The raw public reads went through TCRdb reprocessing: fastp at Q25, MiXCR clone calling, in-frame beta chains kept. A single entry per CDR3 protein holds the most common genes and DNA from its merged rows. The sample table shows hundreds of thousands of distinct CDR3 sequences, and nearly 10% are seen once. 10% of the sample rests with the top ten.

The receptor comes from a human donor who donated a stem cell graft to a child with SCID. Recombination connected TRBV12-3 or TRBV12-4 to TRBJ1-6; the D gene identity is not certain. The input for sequencing was PBMCs from the stem cell graft donor, taken from the stem cell graft. The CDR3 reads CASSLNEGSPLHF. The nucleotide sequence reads as follows: TGTGCCAGCAGCCTTAATGAAGGGTCACCCCTCCACTTT.